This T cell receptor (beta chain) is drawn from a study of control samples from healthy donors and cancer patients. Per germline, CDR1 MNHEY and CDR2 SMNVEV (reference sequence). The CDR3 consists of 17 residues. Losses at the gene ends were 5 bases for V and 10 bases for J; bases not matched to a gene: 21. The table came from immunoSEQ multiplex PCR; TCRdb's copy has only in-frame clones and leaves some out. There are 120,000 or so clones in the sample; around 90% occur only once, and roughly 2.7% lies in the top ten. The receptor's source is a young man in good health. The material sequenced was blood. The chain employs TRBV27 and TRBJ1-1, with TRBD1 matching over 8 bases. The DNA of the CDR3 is TGTGCCAGCAGTCCACTCGGGCGGGGACAGGACCCTCGTCGAGCTTTCTTT. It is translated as CASSPLGRGQDPRRAFF.